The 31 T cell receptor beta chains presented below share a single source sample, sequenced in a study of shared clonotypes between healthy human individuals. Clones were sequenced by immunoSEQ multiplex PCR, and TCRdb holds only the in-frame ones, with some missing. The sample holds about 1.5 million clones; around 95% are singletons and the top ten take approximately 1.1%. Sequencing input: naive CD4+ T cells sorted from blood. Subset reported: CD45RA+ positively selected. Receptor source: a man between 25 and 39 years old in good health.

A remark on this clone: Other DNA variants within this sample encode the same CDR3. In DNA form, the CDR3 reads TGTGCCAGCAGCTTAGTAGTTCATGAGCAGTTCTTC. Translation gives CASSLVVHEQFF. The V call is TRBV7-9, the J call TRBJ2-1, with D unresolved. Germline CDR1 reads SEHNR; CDR2 reads FQNEAQ (reference sequence). V shed 1 base and J shed 8 bases, with 6 bases lying between them. CDR3 length: 12 amino acids.

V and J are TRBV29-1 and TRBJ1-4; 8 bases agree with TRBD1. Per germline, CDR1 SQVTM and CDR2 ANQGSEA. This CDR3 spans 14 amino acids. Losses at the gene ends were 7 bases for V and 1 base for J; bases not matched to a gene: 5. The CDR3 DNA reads TGCAGCGCCAGGGGGCCGGGAACTAATGAAAAACTGTTTTTT. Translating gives CSARGPGTNEKLFF.

As DNA, the CDR3 is TGTGCCAGCAGTGACCCTCGGCCAGGTCGAATAGATACGCAGTATTTT. Amino acid sequence: CASSDPRPGRIDTQYF. The rearrangement uses TRBV25-1 and TRBJ2-3; D gene unclear. V was clipped by 3 bases and J by 5 bases, with 18 bases between them. Germline loops: CDR1 MGHDK, CDR2 SYGVNS. There are 16 residues in the CDR3.

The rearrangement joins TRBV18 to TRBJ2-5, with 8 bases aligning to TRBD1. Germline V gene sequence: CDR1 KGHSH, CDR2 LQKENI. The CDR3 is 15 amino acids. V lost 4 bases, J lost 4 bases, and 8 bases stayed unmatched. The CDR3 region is CASSQSKGQAETQYF. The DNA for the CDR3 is TGTGCCAGCTCACAGAGCAAGGGACAGGCAGAGACCCAGTACTTC.

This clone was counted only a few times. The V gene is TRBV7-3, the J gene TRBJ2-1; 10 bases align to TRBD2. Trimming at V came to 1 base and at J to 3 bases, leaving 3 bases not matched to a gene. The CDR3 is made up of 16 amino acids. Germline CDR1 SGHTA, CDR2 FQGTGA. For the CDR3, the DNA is TGTGCCAGCAGCTTAAATCCTAGCGGGAGCTACAATGAGCAGTTCTTC. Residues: CASSLNPSGSYNEQFF.

Written as DNA, the CDR3 is TGTGCCAGCAGCGTAGGGACTAGCGGGGGTACTAGCACAGATACGCAGTATTTT. It codes for CASSVGTSGGTSTDTQYF. V is TRBV9 and J is TRBJ2-3, with 13 bases that match TRBD2. The CDR3 loop spans 18 amino acids. Germline CDR1 is SGDLS and CDR2 is YYNGEE. J gave up 0 bases and V 0 bases, and 4 bases lay outside the gene matches.

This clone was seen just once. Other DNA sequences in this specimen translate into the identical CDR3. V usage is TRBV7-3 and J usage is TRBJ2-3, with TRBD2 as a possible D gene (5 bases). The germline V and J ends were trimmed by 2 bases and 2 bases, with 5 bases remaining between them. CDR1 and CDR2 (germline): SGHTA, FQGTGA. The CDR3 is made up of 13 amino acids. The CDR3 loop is CASSLGLTDTQYF. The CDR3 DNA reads TGTGCCAGCAGCTTAGGACTCACAGATACGCAGTATTTT. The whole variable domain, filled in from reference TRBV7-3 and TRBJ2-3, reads GAGVSQTPSNKVTEKGKYVELRCDPISGHTALYWYRQSLGQGPEFLIYFQGTGAADDSGLPNDRFFAVRPEGSVSTLKIQRTERGDSAVYLCASSLGLTDTQYFGPGTRLTVL.

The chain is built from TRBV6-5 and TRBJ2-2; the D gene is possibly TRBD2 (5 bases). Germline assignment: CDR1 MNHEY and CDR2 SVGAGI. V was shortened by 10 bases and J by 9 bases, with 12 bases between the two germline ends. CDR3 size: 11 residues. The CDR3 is CATQRGRELFF. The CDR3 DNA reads TGTGCCACCCAGCGAGGGAGGGAGCTGTTTTTT.

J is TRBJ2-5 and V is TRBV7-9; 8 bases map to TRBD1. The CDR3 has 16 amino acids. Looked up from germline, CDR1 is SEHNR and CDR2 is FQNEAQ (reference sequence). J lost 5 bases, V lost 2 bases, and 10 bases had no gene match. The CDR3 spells CASSLLRQGRYETQYF. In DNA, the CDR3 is TGTGCCAGCAGCTTATTACGACAGGGGCGGTATGAGACCCAGTACTTC.

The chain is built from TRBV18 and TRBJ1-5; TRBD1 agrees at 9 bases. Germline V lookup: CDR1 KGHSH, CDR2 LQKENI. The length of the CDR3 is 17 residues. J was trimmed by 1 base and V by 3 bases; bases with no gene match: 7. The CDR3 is CASSPRQGDGSNQPQHF. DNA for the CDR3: TGTGCCAGCTCACCTCGACAGGGGGATGGAAGCAATCAGCCCCAGCATTTT.

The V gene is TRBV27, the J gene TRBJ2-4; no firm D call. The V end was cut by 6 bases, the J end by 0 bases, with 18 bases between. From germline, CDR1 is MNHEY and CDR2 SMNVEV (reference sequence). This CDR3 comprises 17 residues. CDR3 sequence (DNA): TGTGCCAGCAGCCCAGTAATTGGGTCCCTAGCCAAAAACATTCAGTACTTC. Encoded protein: CASSPVIGSLAKNIQYF.

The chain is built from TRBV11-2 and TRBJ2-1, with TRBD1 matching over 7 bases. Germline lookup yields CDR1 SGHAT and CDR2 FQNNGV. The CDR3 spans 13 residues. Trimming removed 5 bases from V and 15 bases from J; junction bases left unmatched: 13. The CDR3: CASSPTTGTEGFF. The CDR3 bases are TGTGCCAGCAGCCCTACTACCGGGACAGAGGGGTTCTTC.

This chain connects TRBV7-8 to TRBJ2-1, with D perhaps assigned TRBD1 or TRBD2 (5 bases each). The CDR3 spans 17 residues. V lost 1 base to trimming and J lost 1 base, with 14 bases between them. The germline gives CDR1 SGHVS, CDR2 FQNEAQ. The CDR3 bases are TGTGCCAGCAGCTTAGAGGGCGCCGGGGCGTCCTACAATGAGCAGTTCTTC. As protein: CASSLEGAGASYNEQFF.

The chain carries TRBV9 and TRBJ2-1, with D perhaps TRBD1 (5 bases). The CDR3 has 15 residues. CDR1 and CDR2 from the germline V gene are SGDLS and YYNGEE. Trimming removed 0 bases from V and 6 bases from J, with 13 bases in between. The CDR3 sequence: CASSVAGRRVNEQFF. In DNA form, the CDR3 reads TGTGCCAGCAGCGTAGCAGGCCGCAGGGTCAATGAGCAGTTCTTC.

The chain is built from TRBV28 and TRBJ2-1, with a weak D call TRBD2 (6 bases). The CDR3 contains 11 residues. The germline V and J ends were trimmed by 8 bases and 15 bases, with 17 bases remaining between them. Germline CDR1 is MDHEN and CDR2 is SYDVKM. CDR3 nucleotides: TGTGCCAGCCTGGGGGGAGTTGCTGCGTTCTTC. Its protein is CASLGGVAAFF.

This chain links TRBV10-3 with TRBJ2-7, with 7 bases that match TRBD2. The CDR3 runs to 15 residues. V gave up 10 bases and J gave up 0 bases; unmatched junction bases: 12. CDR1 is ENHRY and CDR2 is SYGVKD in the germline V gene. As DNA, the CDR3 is TGTGCCACCCTTCAAGCGGGATCCTTCTCCTACGAGCAGTACTTC. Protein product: CATLQAGSFSYEQYF.

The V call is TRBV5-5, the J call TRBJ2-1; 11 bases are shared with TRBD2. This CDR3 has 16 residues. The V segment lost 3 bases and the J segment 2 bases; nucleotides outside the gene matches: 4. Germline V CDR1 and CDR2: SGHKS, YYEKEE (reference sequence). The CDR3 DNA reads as TGTGCCAGCAGCTCCGGACTAGCGGGTGCCTACAATGAGCAGTTCTTC. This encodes CASSSGLAGAYNEQFF.

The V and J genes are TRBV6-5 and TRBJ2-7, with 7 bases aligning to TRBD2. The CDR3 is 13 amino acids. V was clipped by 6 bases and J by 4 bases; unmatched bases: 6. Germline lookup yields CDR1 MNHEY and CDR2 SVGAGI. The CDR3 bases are TGTGCCAGCAGCGACCCGGGAGGTTACGAGCAGTACTTC. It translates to CASSDPGGYEQYF.

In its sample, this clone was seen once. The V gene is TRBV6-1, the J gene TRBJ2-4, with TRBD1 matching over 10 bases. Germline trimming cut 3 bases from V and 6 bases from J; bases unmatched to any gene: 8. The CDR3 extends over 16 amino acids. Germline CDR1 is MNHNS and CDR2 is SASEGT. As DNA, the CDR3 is TGTGCCAGCAGTGAGACAGGGGGCAGGGGGAGAAACATTCAGTACTTC. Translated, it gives CASSETGGRGRNIQYF.

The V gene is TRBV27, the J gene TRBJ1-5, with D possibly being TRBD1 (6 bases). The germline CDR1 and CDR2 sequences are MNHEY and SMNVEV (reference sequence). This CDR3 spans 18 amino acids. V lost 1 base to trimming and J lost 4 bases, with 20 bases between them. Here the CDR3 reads CASSLFGSDSVGNQPQHF. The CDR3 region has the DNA TGTGCCAGCAGTTTATTTGGCTCGGACAGCGTTGGAAATCAGCCCCAGCATTTT.

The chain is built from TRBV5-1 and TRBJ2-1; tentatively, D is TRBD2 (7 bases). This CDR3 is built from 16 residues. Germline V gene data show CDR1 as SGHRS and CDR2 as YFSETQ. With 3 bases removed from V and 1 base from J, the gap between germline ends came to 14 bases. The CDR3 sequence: CASSSGGGASYNEQFF. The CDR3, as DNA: TGCGCCAGCAGCTCGGGGGGCGGGGCTTCCTACAATGAGCAGTTCTTC.

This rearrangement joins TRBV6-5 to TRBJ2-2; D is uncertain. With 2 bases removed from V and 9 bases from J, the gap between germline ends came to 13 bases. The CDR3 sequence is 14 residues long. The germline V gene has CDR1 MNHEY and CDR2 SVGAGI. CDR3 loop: CASSYGILQRELFF. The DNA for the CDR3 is TGTGCCAGCAGTTACGGGATACTGCAACGGGAGCTGTTTTTT.

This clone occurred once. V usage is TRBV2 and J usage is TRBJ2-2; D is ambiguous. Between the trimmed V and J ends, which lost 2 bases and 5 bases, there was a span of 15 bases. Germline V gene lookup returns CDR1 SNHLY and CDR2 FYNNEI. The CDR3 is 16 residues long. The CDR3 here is CASSENRGSHTGELFF. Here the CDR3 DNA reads TGTGCCAGCAGTGAAAACCGTGGATCCCATACCGGGGAGCTGTTTTTT.

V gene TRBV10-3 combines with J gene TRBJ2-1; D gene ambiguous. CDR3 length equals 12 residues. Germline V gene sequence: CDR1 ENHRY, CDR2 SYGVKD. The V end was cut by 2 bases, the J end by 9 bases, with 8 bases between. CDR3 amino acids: CAISERIGEQFF. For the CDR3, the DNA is TGTGCCATCAGTGAGAGGATTGGTGAGCAGTTCTTC.

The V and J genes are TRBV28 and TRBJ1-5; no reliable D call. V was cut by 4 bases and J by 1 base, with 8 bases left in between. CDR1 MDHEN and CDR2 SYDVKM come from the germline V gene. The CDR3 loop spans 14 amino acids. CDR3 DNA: TGTGCCAGCAGTTCCACTTACAGCAATCAGCCCCAGCATTTT. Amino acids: CASSSTYSNQPQHF. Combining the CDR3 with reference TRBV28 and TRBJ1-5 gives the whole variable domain DVKVTQSSRYLVKRTGEKVFLECVQDMDHENMFWYRQDPGLGLRLIYFSYDVKMKEKGDIPEGYSVSREKKERFSLILESASTNQTSMYLCASSSTYSNQPQHFGDGTRLSIL.

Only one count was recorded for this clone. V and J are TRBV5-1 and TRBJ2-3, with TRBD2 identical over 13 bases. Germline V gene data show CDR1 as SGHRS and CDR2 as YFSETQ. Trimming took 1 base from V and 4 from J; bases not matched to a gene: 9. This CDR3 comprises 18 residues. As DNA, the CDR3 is TGCGCCAGCAGCTTGAAGACTAGCGGGAGGCTAATATCAGATACGCAGTATTTT. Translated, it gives CASSLKTSGRLISDTQYF. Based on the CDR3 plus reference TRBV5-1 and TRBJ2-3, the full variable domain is KAGVTQTPRYLIKTRGQQVTLSCSPISGHRSVSWYQQTPGQGLQFLFEYFSETQRNKGNFPGRFSGRQFSNSRSEMNVSTLELGDSALYLCASSLKTSGRLISDTQYFGPGTRLTVL.

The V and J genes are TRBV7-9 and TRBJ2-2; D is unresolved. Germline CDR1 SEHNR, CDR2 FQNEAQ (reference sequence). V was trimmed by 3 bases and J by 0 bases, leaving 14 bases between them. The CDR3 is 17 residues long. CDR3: CASSLGSPASNTGELFF. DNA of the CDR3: TGTGCCAGCAGCTTGGGTTCTCCGGCTTCGAACACCGGGGAGCTGTTTTTT.

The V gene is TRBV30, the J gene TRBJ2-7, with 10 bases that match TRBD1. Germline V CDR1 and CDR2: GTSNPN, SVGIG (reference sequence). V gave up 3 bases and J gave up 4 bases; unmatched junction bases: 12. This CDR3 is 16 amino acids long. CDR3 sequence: CAWSRDRGPPAYEQYF. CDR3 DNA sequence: TGTGCCTGGAGCAGGGACAGGGGCCCTCCGGCTTACGAGCAGTACTTC.

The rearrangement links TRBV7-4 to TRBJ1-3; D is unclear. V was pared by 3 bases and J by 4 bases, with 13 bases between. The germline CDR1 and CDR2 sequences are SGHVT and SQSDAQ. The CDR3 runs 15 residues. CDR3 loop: CASSFFSRAGNTIYF. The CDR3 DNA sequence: TGTGCCAGCAGCTTTTTCTCCCGGGCCGGAAACACCATATATTTT.

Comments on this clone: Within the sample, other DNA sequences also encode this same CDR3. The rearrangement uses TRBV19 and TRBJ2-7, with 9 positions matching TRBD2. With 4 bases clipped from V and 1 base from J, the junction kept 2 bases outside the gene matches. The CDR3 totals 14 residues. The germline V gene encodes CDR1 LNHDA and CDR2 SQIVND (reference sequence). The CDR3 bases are TGTGCCAGTAGTACGACTAGCGGTTCCTACGAGCAGTACTTC. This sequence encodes CASSTTSGSYEQYF.

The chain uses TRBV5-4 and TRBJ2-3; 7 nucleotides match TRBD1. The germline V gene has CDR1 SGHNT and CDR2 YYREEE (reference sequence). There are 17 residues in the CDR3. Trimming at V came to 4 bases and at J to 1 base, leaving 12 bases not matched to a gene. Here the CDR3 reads CASSPKGQLPGTDTQYF. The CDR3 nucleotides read TGTGCCAGCAGCCCCAAGGGACAGCTACCTGGCACAGATACGCAGTATTTT.